Sequencing of this TCR beta chain was carried out in a study of T cells after yellow fever vaccination. A single record per CDR3 protein comes from TCRdb applying MiXCR to the 5' RACE reads. The data show fewer than 400,000 distinct CDR3 sequences, with approximately 5.7% seen just once and roughly 15% held by the top ten. This receptor was identified in a man aged 25-40 years who received the YFV17D yellow fever vaccine. Sequences were derived from PBMCs, sampled 5 days after the yellow fever booster vaccination.

This chain's CDR3 is CASSAVLSNTEAFF. CDR3 coding DNA: TGTGCCAGCAGCGCCGTATTGAGTAACACTGAAGCTTTCTTT. The chain employs TRBV6-1 and TRBJ1-1; D remains unclear. With 6 bases removed from V and 2 bases from J, the gap between germline ends came to 13 bases. Per the germline V gene, CDR1 is MNHNS and CDR2 is SASEGT. The CDR3 is made up of 14 amino acids.